This T cell receptor (beta chain) was recorded in a study of T cell responses to AZD1222 COVID-19 vaccine. General study results and limits: Sampled repertoires all dated from after the peak T cell response. In a largely white British group with more females than males, clonal diversity was possibly underestimated. Seropositivity was recorded at baseline in only a handful of AZD1222 recipients. The CD4 TCRs associated with vaccination extended across spike and predominated at 160-218 and 743-854.

Concerning this clone itself: Antigen specificity is unknown.

Repertoires were generated with immunoSEQ multiplex PCR, while TCRdb's copy carries only in-frame clones and drops some. The table has tens of thousands of clones, approximately 88% seen once. From germline, CDR1 is LNHNV and CDR2 YYDKDF (reference sequence). The CDR3 runs to 15 residues. V lost 0 bases to trimming and J lost 4 bases, with 11 bases between them. This receptor was obtained from an adult who received the AZD1222 COVID-19 vaccine. This sequence joins TRBV15 and TRBJ2-3; D might be TRBD2 (6 bases). The material was peripheral blood, obtained 28 days after the second AZD1222 dose. CDR3 amino acids: CATSREIGRSDTQYF. The CDR3 DNA reads as TGTGCCACCAGCAGAGAGATAGGGAGGTCAGATACGCAGTATTTT. The full variable domain, its missing parts supplied by reference TRBV15 and TRBJ2-3, is DAMVIQNPRYQVTQFGKPVTLSCSQTLNHNVMYWYQQKSSQAPKLLFHYYDKDFNNEADTPDNFQSRRPNTSFCFLDIRSPGLGDTAMYLCATSREIGRSDTQYFGPGTRLTVL.